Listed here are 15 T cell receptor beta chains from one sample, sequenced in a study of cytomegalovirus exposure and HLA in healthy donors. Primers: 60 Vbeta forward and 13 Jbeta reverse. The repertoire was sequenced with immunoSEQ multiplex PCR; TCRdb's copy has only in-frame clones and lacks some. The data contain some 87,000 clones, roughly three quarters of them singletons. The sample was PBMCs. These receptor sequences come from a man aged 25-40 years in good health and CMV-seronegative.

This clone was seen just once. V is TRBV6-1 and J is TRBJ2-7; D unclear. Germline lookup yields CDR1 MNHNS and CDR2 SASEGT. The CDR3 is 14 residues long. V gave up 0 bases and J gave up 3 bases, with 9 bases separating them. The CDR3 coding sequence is TGTGCCAGCAGTGAAGCCTCCGCGGACTACGAGCAGTACTTC. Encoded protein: CASSEASADYEQYF.

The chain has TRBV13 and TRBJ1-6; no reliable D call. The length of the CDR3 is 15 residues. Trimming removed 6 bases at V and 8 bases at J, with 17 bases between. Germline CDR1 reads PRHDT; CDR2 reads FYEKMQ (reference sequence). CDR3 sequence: CASRPQFGSHSPLHF. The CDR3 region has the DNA TGTGCCAGCAGGCCACAGTTCGGTTCGCATTCACCCCTCCACTTT. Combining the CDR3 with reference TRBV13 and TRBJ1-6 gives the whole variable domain AAGVIQSPRHLIKEKRETATLKCYPIPRHDTVYWYQQGPGQDPQFLISFYEKMQSDKGSIPDRFSAQQFSDYHSELNMSSLELGDSALYFCASRPQFGSHSPLHFGNGTRLTVT.

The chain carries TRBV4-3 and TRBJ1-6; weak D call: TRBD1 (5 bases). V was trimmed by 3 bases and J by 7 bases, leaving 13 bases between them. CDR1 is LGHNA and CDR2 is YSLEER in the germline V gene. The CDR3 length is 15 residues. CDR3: CASSQDGQGNSPLHF. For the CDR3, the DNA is TGCGCCAGCAGCCAGGACGGACAAGGGAATTCACCCCTCCACTTT.

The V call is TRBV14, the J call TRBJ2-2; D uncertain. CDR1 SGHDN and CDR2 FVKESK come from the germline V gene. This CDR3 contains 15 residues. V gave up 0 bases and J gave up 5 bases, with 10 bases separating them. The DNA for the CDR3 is TGTGCCAGCAGCCAAGATAGTATCGCAACCGGGGAGCTGTTTTTT. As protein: CASSQDSIATGELFF.

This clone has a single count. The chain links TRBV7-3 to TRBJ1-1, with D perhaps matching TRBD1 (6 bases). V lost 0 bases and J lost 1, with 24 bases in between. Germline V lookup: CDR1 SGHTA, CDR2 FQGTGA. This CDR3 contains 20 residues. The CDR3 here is CASSLTSPSGAPAWNTEAFF. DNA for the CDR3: TGTGCCAGCAGCTTAACATCCCCGTCAGGGGCCCCCGCTTGGAACACTGAAGCTTTCTTT.

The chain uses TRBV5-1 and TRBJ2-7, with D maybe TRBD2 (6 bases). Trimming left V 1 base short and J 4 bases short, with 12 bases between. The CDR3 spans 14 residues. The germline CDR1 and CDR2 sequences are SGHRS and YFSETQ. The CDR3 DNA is TGCGCCAGCAGCTTGAATGGTGCGGGGTACGAGCAGTACTTC. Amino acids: CASSLNGAGYEQYF.

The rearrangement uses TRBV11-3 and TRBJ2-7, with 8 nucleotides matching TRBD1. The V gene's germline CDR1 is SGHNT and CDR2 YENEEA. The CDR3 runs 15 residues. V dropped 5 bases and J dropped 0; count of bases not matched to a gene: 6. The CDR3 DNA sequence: TGTGCCAGCAGCGCCCGGGACAGGAGCTCCTACGAGCAGTACTTC. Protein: CASSARDRSSYEQYF.

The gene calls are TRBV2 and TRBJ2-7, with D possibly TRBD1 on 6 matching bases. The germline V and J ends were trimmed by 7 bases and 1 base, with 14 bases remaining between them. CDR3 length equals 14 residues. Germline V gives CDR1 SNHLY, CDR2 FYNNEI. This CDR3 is CASMRAGTSYEQYF. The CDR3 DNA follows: TGTGCCAGCATGAGGGCAGGGACATCCTACGAGCAGTACTTC.

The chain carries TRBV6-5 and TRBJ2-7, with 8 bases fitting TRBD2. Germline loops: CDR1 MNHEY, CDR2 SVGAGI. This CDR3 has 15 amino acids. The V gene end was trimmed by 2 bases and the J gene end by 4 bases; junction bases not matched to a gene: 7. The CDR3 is CASSYTGGLGYEQYF. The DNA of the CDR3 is TGTGCCAGCAGTTACACGGGGGGGCTAGGTTACGAGCAGTACTTC.

In DNA, the CDR3 is TGTGCCAGCAGCTCCCCCTCGGGGACATTGATCGCTTTCTTT. It specifies CASSSPSGTLIAFF. The chain employs TRBV28 and TRBJ1-1; D might be TRBD1 (6 bases). V lost 6 bases and J lost 11, with 22 bases in between. Germline CDR1 reads MDHEN; CDR2 reads SYDVKM. The CDR3 contains 14 residues.

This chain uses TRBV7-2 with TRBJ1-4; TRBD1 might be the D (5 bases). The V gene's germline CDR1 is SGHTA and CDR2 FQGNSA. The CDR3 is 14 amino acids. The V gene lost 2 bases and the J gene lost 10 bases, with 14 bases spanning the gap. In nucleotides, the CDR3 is TGTGCCAGCAGCTTATACGGAGGGACGGCAAAACTGTTTTTT. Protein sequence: CASSLYGGTAKLFF. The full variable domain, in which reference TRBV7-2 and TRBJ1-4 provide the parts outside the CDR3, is GAGVSQSPSNKVTEKGKDVELRCDPISGHTALYWYRQSLGQGLEFLIYFQGNSAPDKSGLPSDRFSAERTGGSVSTLTIQRTQQEDSAVYLCASSLYGGTAKLFFGSGTQLSVL.

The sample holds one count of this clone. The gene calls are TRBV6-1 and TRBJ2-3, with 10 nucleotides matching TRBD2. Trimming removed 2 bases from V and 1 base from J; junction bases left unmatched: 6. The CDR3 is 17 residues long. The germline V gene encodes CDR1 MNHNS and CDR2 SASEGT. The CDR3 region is CASSELAGAFRTDTQYF. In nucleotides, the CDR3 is TGTGCCAGCAGTGAACTAGCGGGGGCGTTTCGCACAGATACGCAGTATTTT.

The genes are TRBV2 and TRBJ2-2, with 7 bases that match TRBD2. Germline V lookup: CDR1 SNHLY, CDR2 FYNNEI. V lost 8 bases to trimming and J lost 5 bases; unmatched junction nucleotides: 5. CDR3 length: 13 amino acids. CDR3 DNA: TGTGCCAGCTGGGGGGGAGGGACCGGGGAGCTGTTTTTT. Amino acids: CASWGGGTGELFF.

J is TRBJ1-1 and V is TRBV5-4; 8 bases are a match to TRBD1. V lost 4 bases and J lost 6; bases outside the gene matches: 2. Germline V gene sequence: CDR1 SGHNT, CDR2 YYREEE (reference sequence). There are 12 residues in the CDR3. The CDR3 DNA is TGTGCCAGCAGCCAGGACAGGGCTGAAGCTTTCTTT. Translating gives CASSQDRAEAFF.

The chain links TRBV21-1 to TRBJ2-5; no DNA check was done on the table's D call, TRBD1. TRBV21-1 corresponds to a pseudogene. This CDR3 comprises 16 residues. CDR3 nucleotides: TGTGCCAGCAGCCCACGGACAGGGACGGGCCCAGGGACCCAGTACTTC. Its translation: CASSPRTGTGPGTQYF.